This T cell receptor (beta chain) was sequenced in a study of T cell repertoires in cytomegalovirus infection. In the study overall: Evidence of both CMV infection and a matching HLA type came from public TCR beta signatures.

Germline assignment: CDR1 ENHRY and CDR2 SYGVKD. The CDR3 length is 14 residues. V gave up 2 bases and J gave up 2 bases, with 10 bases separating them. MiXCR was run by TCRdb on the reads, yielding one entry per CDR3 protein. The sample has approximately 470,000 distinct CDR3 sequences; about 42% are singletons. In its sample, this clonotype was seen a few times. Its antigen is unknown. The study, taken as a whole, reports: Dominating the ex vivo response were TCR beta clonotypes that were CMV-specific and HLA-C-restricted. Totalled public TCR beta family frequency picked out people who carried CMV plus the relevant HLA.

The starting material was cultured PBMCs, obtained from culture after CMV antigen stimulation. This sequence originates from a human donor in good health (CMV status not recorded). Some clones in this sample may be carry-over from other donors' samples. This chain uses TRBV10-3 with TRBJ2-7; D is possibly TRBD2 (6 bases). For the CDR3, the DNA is TGTGCCATCAGTGAGACTAGCCGACCCTACGAGCAGTACTTC. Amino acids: CAISETSRPYEQYF.